The 30 T cell receptor beta chains below were found in one sample sequenced in a study of blood T cell repertoires in COVID-19 (dated by TCRdb to the early 2020s). The library was built by means of the immunoSEQ multiplex PCR assay. The source is immuneACCESS, and TCRdb retained only in-frame sequences with V and J called. Part of the clones is not carried over; for the studies checked, unresolved V genes explain less than half of this, and the remainder is unexplained. A total of over 50,000 clones appear in this sample, about 85% of them only once. The biggest ten clones account for less than 6.5% of the sample. The sample consisted of peripheral blood. These receptors were taken from a man between 65 and 85 years old with acute or convalescent COVID-19.

V usage is TRBV2 and J usage is TRBJ2-2; 9 bases match TRBD1. CDR3 length equals 13 residues. Germline CDR1 reads SNHLY; CDR2 reads FYNNEI. V was pared by 6 bases and J by 6 bases, with 2 bases of the junction left unmatched. This CDR3 is CASSGQGPGELFF. CDR3 sequence (DNA): TGTGCCAGCAGCGGACAGGGGCCCGGGGAGCTGTTTTTT.

The rearrangement joins TRBV12-3 or TRBV12-4 to TRBJ2-3; the match to TRBD1 covers 8 bases. Germline trimming cut 6 bases from V and 4 bases from J; bases unmatched to any gene: 3. This CDR3 has 13 amino acids. As DNA, the CDR3 is TGTGCCAGCAGGAGGGACAGGCCAGATACGCAGTATTTT. It encodes CASRRDRPDTQYF.

This clone was seen only once. The rearrangement uses TRBV7-6 and TRBJ1-1; no clear D. This CDR3 comprises 11 residues. Trimming removed 5 bases from V and 4 bases from J, with 5 bases in between. Germline values: CDR1 SGHVS, CDR2 FNYEAQ. The CDR3 is CASSAGTEAFF. The CDR3, as DNA: TGTGCCAGCAGCGCGGGCACTGAAGCTTTCTTT.

This chain connects TRBV7-8 to TRBJ1-2; D is possibly TRBD1 (6 bases). The CDR3 consists of 15 residues. V gave up 2 bases and J gave up 2 bases, with 12 bases separating them. Germline CDR1 is SGHVS and CDR2 is FQNEAQ. CDR3 region: CASSLSQGLNYGYTF. CDR3 DNA sequence: TGTGCCAGCAGCTTATCCCAGGGGCTAAACTATGGCTACACCTTC.

The chain has TRBV9 and TRBJ1-5, with 9 bases that match TRBD1. This CDR3 has 14 amino acids. Germline CDR1 SGDLS, CDR2 YYNGEE. With 3 bases clipped from V and 5 bases from J, the junction kept 3 bases outside the gene matches. The CDR3 region is CASSAGTGYQPQHF. Written as DNA, the CDR3 is TGTGCCAGCAGCGCCGGGACAGGGTATCAGCCCCAGCATTTT.

This chain uses TRBV5-4 with TRBJ1-5; D is unclear. The CDR3 consists of 13 residues. Germline V gene sequence: CDR1 SGHNT, CDR2 YYREEE (reference sequence). Trimming pared 0 bases from V and 4 bases from J, leaving 5 bases between. The DNA for the CDR3 is TGTGCCAGCAGCTTGGGAGCGAATCAGCCCCAGCATTTT. It yields the protein CASSLGANQPQHF. Variable domain in full (rest from reference TRBV5-4 and TRBJ1-5): ETGVTQSPTHLIKTRGQQVTLRCSSQSGHNTVSWYQQALGQGPQFIFQYYREEENGRGNFPPRFSGLQFPNYSSELNVNALELDDSALYLCASSLGANQPQHFGDGTRLSIL.

This clone was counted between two and nine times. This chain uses TRBV7-9 with TRBJ2-7, with D perhaps TRBD2 (6 bases). Germline loops: CDR1 SEHNR, CDR2 FQNEAQ (reference sequence). The CDR3 spans 12 residues. Trimming cost V 5 bases and J 7 bases, with 12 bases left between them. CDR3 amino acids: CASSLPGREQYF. Written as DNA, the CDR3 is TGTGCCAGCAGCCTACCTGGGAGGGAGCAGTACTTC.

The rearrangement links TRBV10-2 to TRBJ2-3, with 7 bases matching TRBD2. The CDR3 spans 18 residues. V trimming: 6 bases; J trimming: 0 bases; junction bases outside the gene matches: 15. Germline V gene sequence: CDR1 WSHSY, CDR2 SAAADI. The CDR3 loop reads CASRGVGSGVISTDTQYF. The CDR3 bases are TGCGCCAGCAGGGGTGTGGGCAGCGGGGTGATAAGCACAGATACGCAGTATTTT.

The CDR3 coding sequence is TGCAGCGTTGAACGGACTAGGCAAGAGACCCAGTACTTC. It yields the protein CSVERTRQETQYF. V is TRBV29-1 and J is TRBJ2-5; 7 bases line up with TRBD2. Germline CDR1 is SQVTM and CDR2 is ANQGSEA. The V segment lost 2 bases and the J segment 2 bases; nucleotides outside the gene matches: 2. This CDR3 is 13 amino acids long.

The genes are TRBV2 and TRBJ1-5, with 7 bases lining up with TRBD1. Germline trimming cut 6 bases from V and 5 bases from J; bases unmatched to any gene: 7. The CDR3 is made up of 14 amino acids. Germline V gene sequence: CDR1 SNHLY, CDR2 FYNNEI. DNA for the CDR3: TGTGCCAGCAGCTACCGGGACAGCTATCAGCCCCAGCATTTT. Translated, it gives CASSYRDSYQPQHF.

The V gene is TRBV5-1, the J gene TRBJ2-7; possibly TRBD1 for D (6 bases). V was cut by 4 bases and J by 1 base, with 15 bases left in between. The CDR3 is 15 residues long. Germline CDR1 and CDR2: SGHRS and YFSETQ. CDR3 protein: CASSNTGTISYEQYF. The CDR3 nucleotides are TGCGCCAGCAGCAACACCGGGACAATTTCCTACGAGCAGTACTTC. The variable domain in full, completed from reference TRBV5-1 and TRBJ2-7, reads KAGVTQTPRYLIKTRGQQVTLSCSPISGHRSVSWYQQTPGQGLQFLFEYFSETQRNKGNFPGRFSGRQFSNSRSEMNVSTLELGDSALYLCASSNTGTISYEQYFGPGTRLTVT.

The V call is TRBV7-9, the J call TRBJ1-6; TRBD1 might be the D (6 bases). Germline loops: CDR1 SEHNR, CDR2 FQNEAQ (reference sequence). Trimming pared 1 base from V and 7 bases from J, leaving 20 bases between. This CDR3 comprises 18 residues. The CDR3 sequence is CASSLVRDTEWDNSPLHF. The CDR3 DNA reads as TGTGCCAGCAGCTTAGTCCGGGACACGGAGTGGGACAATTCACCCCTCCACTTT. The full variable domain, its missing parts supplied by reference TRBV7-9 and TRBJ1-6, is DTGVSQNPRHKITKRGQNVTFRCDPISEHNRLYWYRQTLGQGPEFLTYFQNEAQLEKSRLLSDRFSAERPKGSFSTLEIQRTEQGDSAMYLCASSLVRDTEWDNSPLHFGNGTRLTVT.

The rearrangement links TRBV5-1 to TRBJ2-2; TRBD2 matches at 8 bases. Per germline, CDR1 SGHRS and CDR2 YFSETQ. The CDR3 runs to 16 residues. The junction had 3 bases not matched to a gene; V was cut back by 2 bases and J by 0 bases. CDR3 sequence: CASSLGGLANTGELFF. CDR3 in DNA: TGCGCCAGCAGCTTAGGGGGACTAGCGAACACCGGGGAGCTGTTTTTT.

The rearrangement links TRBV11-2 to TRBJ2-5, with D perhaps TRBD1 (6 bases). This CDR3 comprises 13 residues. Trimming pared 4 bases from V and 4 bases from J, leaving 10 bases between. From germline, CDR1 is SGHAT and CDR2 FQNNGV. The CDR3: CASSYTGSETQYF. CDR3 in DNA: TGTGCCAGCAGCTACACAGGGTCAGAGACCCAGTACTTC.

The genes are TRBV5-1 and TRBJ1-1, with D uncertain. The CDR3 sequence is 14 residues long. The germline gives CDR1 SGHRS, CDR2 YFSETQ. V dropped 4 bases and J dropped 1 base, with 11 bases sitting between them. Here the CDR3 DNA reads TGCGCCAGCAGCATATCGCCAGGGAACACTGAAGCTTTCTTT. Its translation: CASSISPGNTEAFF.

This chain joins TRBV6-1 and TRBJ1-1; perhaps TRBD1 as D (5 bases). There are 14 residues in the CDR3. V was shortened by 3 bases and J by 6 bases, with 14 bases between the two germline ends. Germline CDR1 reads MNHNS; CDR2 reads SASEGT. This CDR3 reads CASSDRALFSEAFF. In DNA form, the CDR3 reads TGTGCCAGCAGTGACAGGGCTCTATTCTCTGAAGCTTTCTTT.

The J gene is TRBJ2-5, the V gene TRBV9; no reliable D call. Trimming shortened V by 3 bases and J by 5 bases, and 23 bases separated the two germline ends. CDR3 length: 17 residues. Per the germline V gene, CDR1 is SGDLS and CDR2 is YYNGEE. The CDR3: CASSAQKDSLGWETQYF. For the CDR3, the DNA is TGTGCCAGCAGCGCTCAAAAAGACTCTCTTGGGTGGGAGACCCAGTACTTC.

This rearrangement joins TRBV6-5 to TRBJ2-3, with 11 nucleotides matching TRBD1. The V gene's germline CDR1 is MNHEY and CDR2 SVGAGI. The V and J ends lost 6 bases and 4 bases, in that order; junction bases with no gene match: 6. CDR3 length equals 15 residues. For the CDR3, the DNA is TGTGCCAGCAGACGGACAGGGGGCTGGTCAGATACGCAGTATTTT. It translates to CASRRTGGWSDTQYF.

V is TRBV18 and J is TRBJ1-2; TRBD1 matches at 9 bases. V shed 3 bases and J 3 bases; nucleotides not matched to a gene: 2. CDR3 size: 14 residues. Germline values: CDR1 KGHSH, CDR2 LQKENI. The CDR3 here is CASSPTGGDYGYTF. The CDR3 DNA reads TGTGCCAGCTCACCGACAGGGGGGGACTATGGCTACACCTTC.

The rearrangement links TRBV2 to TRBJ1-6; 9 bases are a match to TRBD1. The junction had 10 bases not matched to a gene; V was cut back by 9 bases and J by 10 bases. CDR1 and CDR2 from the germline V gene are SNHLY and FYNNEI. The length of the CDR3 is 14 residues. The CDR3 bases are TGTGCCAGTCTAAACGACAGGGGGTCGTCACCCCTCCACTTT. Its translation: CASLNDRGSSPLHF.

The chain is built from TRBV7-9 and TRBJ2-1; no firm D call. This CDR3 region has 12 residues. Per the germline V gene, CDR1 is SEHNR and CDR2 is FQNEAQ (reference sequence). V lost 5 bases, J lost 12 bases, and 14 bases lay in between. The CDR3, as DNA: TGTGCCAGCAGCCCCTCATGGGCATCGCAGTTCTTC. This codes for CASSPSWASQFF.

In nucleotides, the CDR3 is TGTGCCACCCGGGGGGGTACAGGGTGGGTACCCCAAGAGACCCAGTACTTC. It encodes CATRGGTGWVPQETQYF. The rearrangement joins TRBV25-1 to TRBJ2-5; 8 nucleotides match TRBD2. CDR3 length: 17 amino acids. The V segment lost 10 bases and the J segment 1 base; nucleotides outside the gene matches: 17. CDR1 and CDR2 from the germline V gene are MGHDK and SYGVNS.

The chain couples TRBV28 to TRBJ2-2; 9 bases are shared with TRBD1. After removal of 6 bases from V and 5 bases from J, the junction contained 4 bases not matched to a gene. The CDR3 totals 14 residues. Germline CDR1 is MDHEN and CDR2 is SYDVKM. This CDR3 is CASSLGQGTGELFF. CDR3 in DNA: TGTGCCAGCAGCCTAGGACAGGGGACCGGGGAGCTGTTTTTT.

This chain links TRBV11-3 with TRBJ2-5, with D tentatively TRBD1 (5 bases). Germline assignment: CDR1 SGHNT and CDR2 YENEEA. The CDR3 consists of 15 residues. The V end lost 5 bases, the J end lost 2 bases, and 15 bases lay between the germline ends. CDR3 nucleotide sequence: TGTGCCAGCAGCGCAGGACACCAGACTCAAGAGACCCAGTACTTC. It specifies CASSAGHQTQETQYF.

The chain joins TRBV18 to TRBJ2-7; D is perhaps TRBD1 (6 bases). The CDR3 is 13 amino acids. Trimming shortened V by 5 bases and J by 6 bases, and 14 bases separated the two germline ends. From germline, CDR1 is KGHSH and CDR2 LQKENI. The CDR3 bases are TGTGCCAGCTCATCCACAGGGTCCGGCGAGCAGTACTTC. Translating it yields CASSSTGSGEQYF.

This clone was counted between two and nine times. V usage is TRBV5-8 and J usage is TRBJ2-1; D not certain. This CDR3 spans 17 amino acids. CDR1 and CDR2 (germline): SGHTS, YDEGEE. V was cut by 4 bases and J by 0 bases, with 17 bases left in between. CDR3 region: CASSGIMAANSYNEQFF. The CDR3 nucleotides read TGTGCCAGCAGCGGCATCATGGCGGCTAACTCCTACAATGAGCAGTTCTTC.

V usage is TRBV12-3 or TRBV12-4 and J usage is TRBJ2-1; a possible D gene is TRBD2 (6 bases). V shed 3 bases and J shed 6 bases, with 9 bases lying between them. This CDR3 has 13 amino acids. CDR3 in DNA: TGTGCCAGCAGTTTTTTGGGAGGCAATGAGCAGTTCTTC. Translated, it gives CASSFLGGNEQFF.

This chain uses TRBV27 with TRBJ2-3; 7 bases line up with TRBD2. The CDR3 consists of 14 residues. The germline gives CDR1 MNHEY, CDR2 SMNVEV (reference sequence). J lost 4 bases, V lost 4 bases, and 5 bases had no gene match. The chain's CDR3 is CASSWGRGADTQYF. The CDR3 bases are TGTGCCAGCAGTTGGGGTCGGGGGGCAGATACGCAGTATTTT.

V and J are TRBV6-5 and TRBJ1-5; 8 bases match TRBD1. Germline CDR1 and CDR2: MNHEY and SVGAGI. The CDR3 contains 15 residues. V trimming: 7 bases; J trimming: 7 bases; junction bases outside the gene matches: 12. CDR3 DNA: TGTGCCAGCACCGCCCGGACAGGGTACGGGCAGCCCCAGCATTTT. Translating it yields CASTARTGYGQPQHF.

The rearrangement joins TRBV15 to TRBJ2-3; TRBD2 is a possible D gene (5 bases). V was trimmed by 0 bases and J by 4 bases, leaving 11 bases between them. In germline, CDR1 is LNHNV, CDR2 YYDKDF (reference sequence). The length of the CDR3 is 15 residues. In DNA form, the CDR3 reads TGTGCCACCAGCAGAGATCGACGGGGATCAGATACGCAGTATTTT. It codes for CATSRDRRGSDTQYF.